The clone carrying this T cell receptor beta chain was counted ten times or more. What it binds is not known. This entry belongs to a study of T-cell reconstitution after alpha-beta-depleted transplantation in children. Using unique molecular identifiers, the investigators prepared the TCRbeta library. TCRdb itself ran the PCR reads through MiXCR, one entry per CDR3 protein. The sample shows fewer than 550,000 distinct CDR3 sequences, approximately 10% of them seen only once. Regarding the study as a whole: T-cell counts and diversity were attributed mostly to newly produced T cells one year after transplant. The study reportedly traced alpha-beta T cells about two months after transplant to several hundred expanded graft clones. After transplant, high TCRbeta diversity at day 60 in some patients arose from surviving recipient T cells and thymic progenitors.

The clonotype comes from a female patient aged 2-9 years who had a stem cell transplant for aplastic anemia, so the T cells may come from the graft donor. This specimen was PBMCs, mostly from graft donor cells, taken 180 days after TCRalphabeta/CD19-depleted stem cell transplant.

The CDR3 DNA reads TGTGCCAGCCATATCCTTCCGGACTACCCCCGGGGAGCCGGGGAGCTGTTTTTT. Amino acids: CASHILPDYPRGAGELFF. V gene TRBV5-6 combines with J gene TRBJ2-2; possible D gene TRBD2, 6 bases. Per the germline V gene, CDR1 is SGHDT and CDR2 is YYEEEE. CDR3 size: 18 residues. The V gene lost 7 bases and the J gene lost 6 bases, with 28 bases spanning the gap.